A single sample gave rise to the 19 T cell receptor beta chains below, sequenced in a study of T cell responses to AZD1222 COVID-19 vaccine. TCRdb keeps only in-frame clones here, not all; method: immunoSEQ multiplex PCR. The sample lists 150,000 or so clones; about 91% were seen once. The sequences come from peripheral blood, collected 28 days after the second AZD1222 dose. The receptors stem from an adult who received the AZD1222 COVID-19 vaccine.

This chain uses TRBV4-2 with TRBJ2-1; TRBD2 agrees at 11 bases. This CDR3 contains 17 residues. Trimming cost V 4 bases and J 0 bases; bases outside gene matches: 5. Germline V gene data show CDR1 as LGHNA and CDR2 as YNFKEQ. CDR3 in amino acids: CASSPRLAGNSYNEQFF. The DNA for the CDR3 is TGTGCCAGCAGCCCCAGACTAGCGGGGAACTCCTACAATGAGCAGTTCTTC.

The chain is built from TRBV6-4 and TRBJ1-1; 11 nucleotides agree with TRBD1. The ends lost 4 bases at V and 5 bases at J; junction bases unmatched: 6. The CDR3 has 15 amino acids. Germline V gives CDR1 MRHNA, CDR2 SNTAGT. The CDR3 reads CASSAGTGGGTEAFF. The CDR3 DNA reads TGTGCCAGCAGTGCCGGGACAGGGGGAGGTACTGAAGCTTTCTTT.

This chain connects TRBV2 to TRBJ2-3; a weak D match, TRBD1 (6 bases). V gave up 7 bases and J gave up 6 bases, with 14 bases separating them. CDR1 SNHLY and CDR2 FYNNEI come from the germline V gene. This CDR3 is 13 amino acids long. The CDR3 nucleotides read TGTGCCAGCACCGAACAGGGAGAGGATACGCAGTATTTT. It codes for CASTEQGEDTQYF.

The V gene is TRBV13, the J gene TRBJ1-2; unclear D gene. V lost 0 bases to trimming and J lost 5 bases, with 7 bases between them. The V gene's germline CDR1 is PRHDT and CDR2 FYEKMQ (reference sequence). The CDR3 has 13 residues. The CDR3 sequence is CASSLGIAYGYTF. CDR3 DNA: TGTGCCAGCAGCTTAGGTATAGCGTATGGCTACACCTTC. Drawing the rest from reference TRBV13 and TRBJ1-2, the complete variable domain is AAGVIQSPRHLIKEKRETATLKCYPIPRHDTVYWYQQGPGQDPQFLISFYEKMQSDKGSIPDRFSAQQFSDYHSELNMSSLELGDSALYFCASSLGIAYGYTFGSGTRLTVV.

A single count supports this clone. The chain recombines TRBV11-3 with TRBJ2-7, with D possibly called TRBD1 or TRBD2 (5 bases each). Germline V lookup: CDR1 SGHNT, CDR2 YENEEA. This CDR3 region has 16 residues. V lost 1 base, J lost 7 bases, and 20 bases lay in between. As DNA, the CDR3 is TGTGCCAGCAGCTTAGTCGACGGGGACCTATTCGGGGAGCAGTACTTC. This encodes CASSLVDGDLFGEQYF.

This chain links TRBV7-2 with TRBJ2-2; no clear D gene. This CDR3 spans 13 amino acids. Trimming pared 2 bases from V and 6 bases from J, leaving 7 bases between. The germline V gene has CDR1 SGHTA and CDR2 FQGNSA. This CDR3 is CASSLPRPGELFF. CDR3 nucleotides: TGTGCCAGCAGCTTACCTAGACCCGGGGAGCTGTTTTTT.

CDR3 amino acids: CASSSDRGYEKLFF. In DNA, the CDR3 is TGTGCCAGCAGCTCGGACAGGGGTTATGAAAAACTGTTTTTT. V and J are TRBV6-5 and TRBJ1-4; 9 bases are shared with TRBD1. The ends lost 6 bases at V and 6 bases at J; junction bases unmatched: 5. Germline values: CDR1 MNHEY, CDR2 SVGAGI. The CDR3 totals 14 residues.

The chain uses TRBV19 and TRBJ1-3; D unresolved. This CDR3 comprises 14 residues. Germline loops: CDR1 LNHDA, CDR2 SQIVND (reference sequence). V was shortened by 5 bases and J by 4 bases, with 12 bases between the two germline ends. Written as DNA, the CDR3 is TGTGCCAGTAGTCCTAAGGGCCCCGGAAACACCATATATTTT. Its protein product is CASSPKGPGNTIYF.

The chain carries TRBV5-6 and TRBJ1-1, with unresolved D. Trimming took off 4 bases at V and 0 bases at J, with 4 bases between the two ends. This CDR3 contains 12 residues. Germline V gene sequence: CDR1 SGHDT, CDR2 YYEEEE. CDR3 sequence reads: CASSIMNTEAFF. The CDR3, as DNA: TGTGCCAGCAGCATCATGAACACTGAAGCTTTCTTT.

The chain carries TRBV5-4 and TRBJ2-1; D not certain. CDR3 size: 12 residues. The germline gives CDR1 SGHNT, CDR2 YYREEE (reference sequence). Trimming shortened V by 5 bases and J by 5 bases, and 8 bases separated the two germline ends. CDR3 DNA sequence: TGTGCCAGCAGGAGAGAGGACAATGAGCAGTTCTTC. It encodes CASRREDNEQFF.

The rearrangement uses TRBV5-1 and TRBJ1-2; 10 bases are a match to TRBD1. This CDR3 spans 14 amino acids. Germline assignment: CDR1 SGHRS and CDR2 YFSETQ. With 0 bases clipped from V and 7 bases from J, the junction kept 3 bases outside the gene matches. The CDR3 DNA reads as TGCGCCAGCAGCTTGGGACAGGGGGCTATTGGCTACACCTTC. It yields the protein CASSLGQGAIGYTF.

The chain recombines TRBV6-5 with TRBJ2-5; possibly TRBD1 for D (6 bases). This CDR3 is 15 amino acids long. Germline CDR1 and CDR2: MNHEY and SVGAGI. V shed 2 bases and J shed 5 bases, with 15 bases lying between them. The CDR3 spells CASSYEAGVDETQYF. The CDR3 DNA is TGTGCCAGCAGTTACGAGGCAGGGGTCGATGAGACCCAGTACTTC.

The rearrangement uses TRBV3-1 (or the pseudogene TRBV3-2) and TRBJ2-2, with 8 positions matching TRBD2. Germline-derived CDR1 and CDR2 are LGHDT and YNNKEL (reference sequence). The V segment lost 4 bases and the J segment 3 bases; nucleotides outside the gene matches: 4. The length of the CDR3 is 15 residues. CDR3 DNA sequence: TGTGCCAGCAGCCGGGGACTAGAGTACACCGGGGAGCTGTTTTTT. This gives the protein CASSRGLEYTGELFF.

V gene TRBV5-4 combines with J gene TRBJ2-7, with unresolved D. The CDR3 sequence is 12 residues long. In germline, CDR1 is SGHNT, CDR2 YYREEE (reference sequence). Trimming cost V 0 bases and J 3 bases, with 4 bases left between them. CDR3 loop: CASSLGGYEQYF. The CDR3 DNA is TGTGCCAGCAGCTTGGGGGGCTACGAGCAGTACTTC.

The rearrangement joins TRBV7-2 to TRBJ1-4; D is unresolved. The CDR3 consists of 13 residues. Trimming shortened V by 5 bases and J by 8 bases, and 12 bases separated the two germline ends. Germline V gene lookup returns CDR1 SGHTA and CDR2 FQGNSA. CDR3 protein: CASSKNMDEKLFF. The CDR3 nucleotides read TGTGCCAGCAGCAAGAATATGGACGAAAAACTGTTTTTT.

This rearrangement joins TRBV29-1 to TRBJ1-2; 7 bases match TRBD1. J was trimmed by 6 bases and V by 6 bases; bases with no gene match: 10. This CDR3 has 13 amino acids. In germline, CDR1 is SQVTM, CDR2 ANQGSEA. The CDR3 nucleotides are TGCAGCGTGGGCGGACAGGCTGACAATGGCTACACCTTC. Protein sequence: CSVGGQADNGYTF.

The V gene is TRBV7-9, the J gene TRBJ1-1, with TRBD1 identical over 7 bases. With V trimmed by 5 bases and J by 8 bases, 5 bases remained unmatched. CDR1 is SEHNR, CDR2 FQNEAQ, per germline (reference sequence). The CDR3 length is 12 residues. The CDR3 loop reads CASSTGTAEAFF. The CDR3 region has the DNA TGTGCCAGCAGCACGGGGACAGCAGAAGCTTTCTTT.

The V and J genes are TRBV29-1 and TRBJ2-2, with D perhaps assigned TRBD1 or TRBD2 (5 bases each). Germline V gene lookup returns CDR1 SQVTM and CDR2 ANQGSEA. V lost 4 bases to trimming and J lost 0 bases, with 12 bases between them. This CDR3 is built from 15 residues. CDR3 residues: CSVVLGPSNTGELFF. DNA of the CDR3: TGCAGCGTTGTTCTGGGACCGTCGAACACCGGGGAGCTGTTTTTT.

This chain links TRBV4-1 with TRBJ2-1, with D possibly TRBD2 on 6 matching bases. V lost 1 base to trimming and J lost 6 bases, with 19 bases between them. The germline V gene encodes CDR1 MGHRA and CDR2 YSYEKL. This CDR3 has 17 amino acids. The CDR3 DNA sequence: TGCGCCAGCAGCCAAGGTTTAGGGACTTCAACTAGCAATGAGCAGTTCTTC. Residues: CASSQGLGTSTSNEQFF.